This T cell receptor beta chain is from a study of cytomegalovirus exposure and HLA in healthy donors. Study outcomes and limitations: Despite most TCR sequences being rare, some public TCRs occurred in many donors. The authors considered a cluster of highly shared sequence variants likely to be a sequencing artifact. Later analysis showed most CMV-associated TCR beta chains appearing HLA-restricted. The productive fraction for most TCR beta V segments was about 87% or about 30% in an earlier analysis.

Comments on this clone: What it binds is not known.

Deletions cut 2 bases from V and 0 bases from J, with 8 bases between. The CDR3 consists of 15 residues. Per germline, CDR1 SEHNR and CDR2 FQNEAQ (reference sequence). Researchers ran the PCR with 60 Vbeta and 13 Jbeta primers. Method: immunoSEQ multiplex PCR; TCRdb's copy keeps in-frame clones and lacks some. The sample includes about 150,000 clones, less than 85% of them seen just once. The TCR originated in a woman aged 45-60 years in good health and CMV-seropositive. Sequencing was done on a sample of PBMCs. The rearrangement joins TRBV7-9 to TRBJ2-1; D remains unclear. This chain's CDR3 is CASSLLISSYNEQFF. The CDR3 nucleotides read TGTGCCAGCAGCTTACTCATCAGCTCCTACAATGAGCAGTTCTTC.